The clone carrying this TCR beta chain was seen many times. Its antigen is unidentified. Relative to the germline gene, one junction end is altered; a read error may explain this. This sample was taken from a study of CD8 T cells in ankylosing spondylitis. The germline V gene has CDR1 SSHAT and CDR2 FNYEAQ (reference sequence). This CDR3 comprises 15 residues. Study conclusions and caveats: Typical of ankylosing spondylitis blood, it appeared, was a TCR beta motif of eight highly homologous variants.

Using its own MiXCR run on the 5' RACE reads, TCRdb lists one record per CDR3 protein. The sample contains around 490,000 distinct CDR3 sequences, approximately 5% of which appear only once. The V and J genes are TRBV7-7 and TRBJ2-1; TRBD1 aligns across 7 bases. Sequencing used blood, either unsorted or a sorted T cell fraction (not recorded which). This sequence originates from a male donor with ankylosing spondylitis. The CDR3 loop reads CASSPRDSPYNEQFF. DNA of the CDR3: TGTGCTAGCAGCCCCCGGGACAGCCCCTACAATGAGCAGTTCTTC.